The clone carrying this T cell receptor (beta chain) occurred many times. Its antigen is still unknown. A much more abundant neighbour one base away suggests this may be a read error. The authors ran a second PCR of about 6 to 11 cycles using a sample-barcoded 5' primer and a J-beta primer mix. The template-switch adaptor was a 5' adaptor with 12 random nucleotides. It tagged each cDNA molecule. TCRdb reprocessed the 5' RACE reads with MiXCR, giving one entry per CDR3 protein. This sample has about 900,000 distinct CDR3 sequences, with about 48% found just once. Isolated per sample were at least 6 million PBMCs. This sample is part of a study of blood T cells in healthy people across ages. Regarding the study as a whole: The study regarded diversity estimates from one million T cells as underestimates.

The trim removed 3 bases at V and 8 bases at J, leaving 18 bases unmatched. Germline CDR1 is LGHDT and CDR2 is YNNKEL (reference sequence). The CDR3 is 17 residues long. The V and J genes are TRBV3-1 and TRBJ1-2, with 7 bases identical to TRBD1. The sequence was obtained from a man younger than 40 in good health. Sequences were obtained from blood. This chain's CDR3 is CASSHRQGRDHMTGYTF. The CDR3 DNA follows: TGTGCCAGCAGCCACAGACAGGGCAGGGATCATATGACGGGCTACACCTTC. The complete variable domain, with remaining parts taken from reference TRBV3-1 and TRBJ1-2, reads DTAVSQTPKYLVTQMGNDKSIKCEQNLGHDTMYWYKQDSKKFLKIMFSYNNKELIINETVPNRFSPKSPDKAHLNLHINSLELGDSAVYFCASSHRQGRDHMTGYTFGSGTRLTVV.